The 14 T cell receptor beta chains presented below share a single source sample, sequenced in a study of T cell changes during pregnancy in multiple sclerosis. Using immunoSEQ multiplex PCR, the repertoire was profiled, and TCRdb retains in-frame clones only, with some absent. The table has nearly 110,000 clones, 85% to 95% seen once; the top ten hold 1.6%. The material sequenced was peripheral blood, taken after pregnancy. These receptor sequences come from a female donor with multiple sclerosis, enrolled in a pregnancy study.

The chain uses TRBV6-6 and TRBJ1-5; TRBD1 is a possible D gene (6 bases). CDR1 is MNHNY and CDR2 is SVGAGI in the germline V gene (reference sequence). The V gene lost 6 bases and the J gene lost 4 bases, with 13 bases spanning the gap. The CDR3 sequence is 14 residues long. CDR3 residues: CASRADRSNQPQHF. CDR3 coding DNA: TGTGCCAGCAGAGCTGACAGGAGTAATCAGCCCCAGCATTTT.

The chain recombines TRBV5-4 with TRBJ1-1, with D maybe TRBD1 (5 bases). Deletions cut 4 bases from V and 4 bases from J, with 14 bases between. The V gene's germline CDR1 is SGHNT and CDR2 YYREEE (reference sequence). The CDR3 is 14 residues long. CDR3 nucleotide sequence: TGTGCCAGCAGCGTTCAGGGATGGGGCACTGAAGCTTTCTTT. It encodes CASSVQGWGTEAFF.

The chain links TRBV18 to TRBJ2-7; TRBD2 matches 12 bases. Germline CDR1 and CDR2: KGHSH and LQKENI. The V segment lost 6 bases and the J segment 5 bases; nucleotides outside the gene matches: 26. This CDR3 has 21 residues. In DNA form, the CDR3 reads TGTGCCAGCTCCCAGCAGGGCCTTCATACAGTCACTAGCGGGGGGTTACACGAGCAGTACTTC. Amino acids: CASSQQGLHTVTSGGLHEQYF.

This chain uses TRBV9 with TRBJ2-3, with 9 bases matching TRBD2. V shed 3 bases and J 2 bases; nucleotides not matched to a gene: 10. Per the germline V gene, CDR1 is SGDLS and CDR2 is YYNGEE. The length of the CDR3 is 17 residues. CDR3 sequence: CASSAFLAGKLTDTQYF. DNA for the CDR3: TGTGCCAGCAGCGCCTTCCTAGCGGGGAAACTCACAGATACGCAGTATTTT.

The V call is TRBV7-9, the J call TRBJ2-7; D is perhaps TRBD2 (6 bases). Germline V gene sequence: CDR1 SEHNR, CDR2 FQNEAQ (reference sequence). The V end was cut by 10 bases, the J end by 6 bases, with 13 bases between. CDR3 length: 11 residues. DNA for the CDR3: TGTGCCACTCAGGGAGCGGGCGAGCAGTACTTC. Its translation: CATQGAGEQYF.

This chain uses TRBV13 with TRBJ1-3; TRBD1 might be the D (5 bases). V lost 5 bases to trimming and J lost 0 bases, with 17 bases between them. CDR3 length: 17 residues. Germline V lookup: CDR1 PRHDT, CDR2 FYEKMQ (reference sequence). CDR3 in amino acids: CASSRVQALSSGNTIYF. The CDR3 region has the DNA TGTGCCAGCAGCCGCGTACAGGCGCTATCCTCTGGAAACACCATATATTTT.

This rearrangement joins TRBV11-2 to TRBJ2-7, with TRBD1 identical over 11 bases. This CDR3 has 18 residues. The germline V gene encodes CDR1 SGHAT and CDR2 FQNNGV. The junction had 16 bases not matched to a gene; V was cut back by 5 bases and J by 4 bases. The CDR3 loop reads CASSPMVLFGQGAYEQYF. CDR3 in DNA: TGTGCCAGCAGCCCAATGGTCTTGTTTGGACAGGGGGCGTACGAGCAGTACTTC.

A remark on this clone: A junction end diverges from the germline sequence, so it may reflect a read error. The J gene is TRBJ2-1, the V gene TRBV15, with TRBD2 matching over 10 bases. Germline V CDR1 and CDR2: LNHNV, YYDKDF (reference sequence). CDR3 length: 17 residues. The CDR3 region is CATRGSGGARAYNEQFF. The CDR3 DNA is TGTGCCACCAGGGGAAGCGGGGGGGCCCGGGCCTATAATGAGCAGTTCTTC.

The V gene is TRBV10-2, the J gene TRBJ2-7; 7 bases agree with TRBD1. The trim removed 6 bases at V and 2 bases at J, leaving 7 bases unmatched. Germline assignment: CDR1 WSHSY and CDR2 SAAADI. This CDR3 has 14 amino acids. The CDR3 loop reads CASSSQGSTYEQYF. The CDR3 DNA follows: TGCGCCAGCAGCTCACAGGGGAGTACCTACGAGCAGTACTTC.

The CDR3 nucleotides are TGTGCCAGCAGGCGAACTCCTAGCGGAGGCTCCTACGAGCAGTACTTC. Translation gives CASRRTPSGGSYEQYF. The chain employs TRBV11-2 and TRBJ2-7, with 7 bases aligning to TRBD2. Germline CDR1 SGHAT, CDR2 FQNNGV. The CDR3 extends over 16 amino acids. V shed 6 bases and J 0 bases; nucleotides not matched to a gene: 11.

The chain carries TRBV11-3 and TRBJ2-2; TRBD1 might be the D (6 bases). The V gene lost 5 bases and the J gene lost 3 bases, with 13 bases spanning the gap. Germline CDR1 SGHNT, CDR2 YENEEA. This CDR3 is 15 amino acids long. CDR3 coding DNA: TGTGCCAGCAGCGCCAGGGGCGCAGACACCGGGGAGCTGTTTTTT. It yields the protein CASSARGADTGELFF.

CDR3 nucleotide sequence: TGTGCCAGCAGTCCTAGCGGGGGTACAGATACGCAGTATTTT. Its protein product is CASSPSGGTDTQYF. V and J are TRBV6-1 and TRBJ2-3; the match to TRBD2 covers 10 bases. Germline CDR1 MNHNS, CDR2 SASEGT. The CDR3 covers 14 residues. J gave up 3 bases and V 5 bases, and 2 bases lay outside the gene matches.

The table lists this clone with a few counts. V gene TRBV6-1 combines with J gene TRBJ2-7; 8 nucleotides agree with TRBD2. CDR1 and CDR2 (germline): MNHNS, SASEGT. The CDR3 spans 16 residues. V trimming: 1 base; J trimming: 0 bases; junction bases outside the gene matches: 5. The CDR3 protein is CASSEVLRGASYEQYF. In DNA, the CDR3 is TGTGCCAGCAGTGAAGTGTTGCGGGGGGCCTCCTACGAGCAGTACTTC.

This sequence joins TRBV5-4 and TRBJ1-2; 8 bases match TRBD1. Germline V gene lookup returns CDR1 SGHNT and CDR2 YYREEE (reference sequence). This CDR3 is 14 amino acids long. The V and J ends lost 3 bases and 6 bases, in that order; junction bases with no gene match: 7. The CDR3, as DNA: TGTGCCAGCAGCTCCCGGACAGGGTTTGATGGCTACACCTTC. Protein sequence: CASSSRTGFDGYTF.